This T cell receptor (beta chain) was recorded in a study of breast tumors, draining lymph nodes, adjacent tissues. Study-wide findings and caveats: Tumor T cell lymph node origin was a supported hypothesis, not proven. Tumors had less TCR diversity than lymph nodes, more than nontumor tissue.

Breast cancer patients provided tissue from their axillary draining lymph nodes. The CDR3 totals 14 residues. Trimming shortened V by 7 bases and J by 8 bases, and 20 bases separated the two germline ends. Germline assignment: CDR1 SNHLY and CDR2 FYNNEI. A single record per CDR3 protein comes from TCRdb applying MiXCR to the multiplex PCR reads. The sample yields about 230,000 distinct CDR3 sequences, 32% seen once. At least ten counts were recorded for this clonotype. Its antigen is as yet unknown. V and J are TRBV2 and TRBJ1-2; possible D gene TRBD1, 6 bases. The sample taken for sequencing was axillary lymph node tissue. This sequence originates from a female donor with breast cancer. Some clones in this sample may be carry-over from other donors' samples. Here the CDR3 reads CASMRDKGVSGYTF. CDR3 bases: TGTGCCAGCATGCGGGACAAGGGTGTATCGGGCTACACCTTC.